These 24 T cell receptor beta chains share one sample of origin, sequenced in a study of regulatory T cells in long-lasting Graves disease (dated by TCRdb to the early 2020s). The sample's time point label is to be understood as: newly diagnosed GD, antithyroid drugs for less than 3 months. RNA was extracted from PBMCs in TRIzol for both TCR sequencing and RNA sequencing. The library was obtained by multiplex PCR. The run used an Illumina HiSeq 4000. To build TCR beta libraries, CDR3 regions were amplified by Arm-PCR using iRepertoire HTBI primers. In-frame beta chains were kept once TCRdb had trimmed the public reads at Q25 with fastp and called clones with MiXCR. Each CDR3 protein appears once, grouped with its most common genes and DNA. This sample is represented by about 470,000 distinct CDR3 sequences; roughly 15% of them were singletons. The biggest ten clones account for 9% to 15% of the sample.

These same records also appear under a second study, on T cells in Graves' hyperthyroidism and ophthalmopathy.

The sample here was peripheral blood mononuclear cells (PBMCs), taken at new diagnosis, from a patient treated with antithyroid drugs. The receptors originated from a man aged 35 to 55 with Graves disease. Donor details come from another sample of the same person, matched by shared clones.

This clonotype was observed a few times. The V gene is TRBV18, the J gene TRBJ1-6; D unclear. The CDR3 totals 16 residues. Germline-derived CDR1 and CDR2 are KGHSH and LQKENI. The V end was cut by 2 bases, the J end by 9 bases, with 17 bases between. The CDR3 spells CASSPRSGVSGSPLHF. CDR3 nucleotides: TGTGCCAGCTCACCAAGATCCGGGGTTTCTGGTTCACCCCTCCACTTT.

This clonotype was detected ten times or more. V and J are TRBV5-4 and TRBJ2-1, with D uncertain. The CDR3 sequence is 15 residues long. Germline CDR1 and CDR2: SGHNT and YYREEE (reference sequence). Trimming removed 3 bases at V and 4 bases at J, with 14 bases between. CDR3 loop: CASSSSANTYNEQFF. The CDR3 DNA is TGTGCCAGCAGCTCCAGCGCAAACACATACAATGAGCAGTTCTTC.

This clonotype was seen just once. This may stem from a read error, because a much larger clone lies one nucleotide away. The rearrangement uses TRBV12-3 or TRBV12-4 and TRBJ2-2; D ambiguous. CDR3 length: 16 amino acids. V lost 5 bases and J 4 bases, leaving 17 bases between the germline ends. CDR3 sequence: CASSSGVWFITGELFF. The CDR3 nucleotides read TGTGCCAGCAGTAGTGGGGTCTGGTTTATCACCGGGGAGCTGTTTTTT.

The chain has TRBV7-6 and TRBJ1-6, with TRBD1 matching over 9 bases. With V trimmed by 5 bases and J by 9 bases, 8 bases remained unmatched. The CDR3 runs 15 residues. CDR1 and CDR2 from the germline V gene are SGHVS and FNYEAQ. The CDR3 DNA is TGTGCCAGCAGCCCCGGACAGGGGAAGGGTTCACCCCTCCACTTT. This gives the protein CASSPGQGKGSPLHF.

This clonotype was seen a handful of times. The rearrangement links TRBV27 to TRBJ2-3; D is unclear. The V gene's germline CDR1 is MNHEY and CDR2 SMNVEV (reference sequence). The length of the CDR3 is 17 residues. Trimming pared 0 bases from V and 3 bases from J, leaving 16 bases between. CDR3 in amino acids: CASSLSLSGFKTDTQYF. CDR3 sequence (DNA): TGTGCCAGCAGTTTATCTCTCTCTGGTTTTAAAACAGATACGCAGTATTTT.

This clonotype has at least ten counts. V gene TRBV28 combines with J gene TRBJ2-7; D could derive from TRBD1 or TRBD2 (6 bases each). In germline, CDR1 is MDHEN, CDR2 SYDVKM. With 2 bases removed from V and 3 bases from J, the gap between germline ends came to 23 bases. The CDR3 spans 18 residues. CDR3 loop: CASSLVGGGGSGNYEQYF. CDR3 bases: TGTGCCAGCAGTTTAGTGGGGGGCGGAGGGTCCGGTAACTACGAGCAGTACTTC.

CDR3 nucleotide sequence: TGTGCCAGTAGTATTCGTACAGGGGGCGCTCCGAACACCGGGGAGCTGTTTTTT. Translated: CASSIRTGGAPNTGELFF. The chain links TRBV19 to TRBJ2-2, with 9 bases aligning to TRBD1. Trimming removed 3 bases from V and 0 bases from J; junction bases left unmatched: 8. The CDR3 is 18 residues long. CDR1 is LNHDA, CDR2 SQIVND, per germline (reference sequence).

This chain uses TRBV24-1 with TRBJ2-1, with 10 positions matching TRBD2. This CDR3 comprises 13 residues. With V trimmed by 9 bases and J by 7 bases, 5 bases remained unmatched. The V gene's germline CDR1 is KGHDR and CDR2 SFDVKD. The CDR3 coding sequence is TGTGCCACCGGGACTAGCGCATTAAATGAGCAGTTCTTC. Protein product: CATGTSALNEQFF.

A few counts support this clonotype. The rearrangement joins TRBV10-3 to TRBJ2-7, with 14 nucleotides matching TRBD2. CDR1 and CDR2 (germline): ENHRY, SYGVKD. V lost 10 bases, J lost 6 bases, and 8 bases stayed unmatched. The CDR3 runs to 14 residues. The CDR3 bases are TGTGCCACCGCCGGGACTAGCGGGAGTCGCGAGCAGTACTTC. This codes for CATAGTSGSREQYF.

This clonotype was counted between two and nine times. The V and J genes are TRBV18 and TRBJ2-2; 8 positions match TRBD2. This CDR3 has 16 amino acids. Looked up from germline, CDR1 is KGHSH and CDR2 is LQKENI. V shed 3 bases and J 2 bases; nucleotides not matched to a gene: 5. The CDR3 protein is CASSPLLAANTGELFF. For the CDR3, the DNA is TGTGCCAGCTCACCCTTACTAGCGGCAAACACCGGGGAGCTGTTTTTT.

This clonotype was found many times. This chain uses TRBV20-1 with TRBJ2-1; the D is unclear. This CDR3 comprises 14 residues. Between the trimmed V and J ends, which lost 0 bases and 4 bases, there was a span of 10 bases. Germline V gene lookup returns CDR1 DFQATT and CDR2 SNEGSKA (reference sequence). CDR3 sequence reads: CSARDRDHYNEQFF. CDR3 bases: TGCAGTGCTAGAGATAGGGATCATTACAATGAGCAGTTCTTC.

Ten or more counts support this clonotype. The V call is TRBV20-1, the J call TRBJ2-2; tentatively, D is TRBD2 (5 bases). V was clipped by 3 bases and J by 6 bases, with 14 bases between them. CDR1 and CDR2 (germline): DFQATT, SNEGSKA (reference sequence). The CDR3 totals 14 residues. This CDR3 is CSASIGVRSGELFF. Here the CDR3 DNA reads TGCAGTGCTAGTATCGGGGTTCGTTCCGGGGAGCTGTTTTTT.

Ten or more counts support this clonotype. The DNA of the CDR3 is TGTGCCAGCAGTGATCGGGGGGCCTATGGCTACACCTTC. Amino acids: CASSDRGAYGYTF. J is TRBJ1-2 and V is TRBV2; D possibly corresponds to TRBD1 (6 bases). Trimming took off 3 bases at V and 4 bases at J, with 9 bases between the two ends. Germline lookup yields CDR1 SNHLY and CDR2 FYNNEI. CDR3 length: 13 amino acids.

The rearrangement links TRBV10-3 to TRBJ2-5; 7 nucleotides align to TRBD2. V gave up 8 bases and J gave up 1 base; unmatched junction bases: 4. This CDR3 is 13 amino acids long. The germline V gene encodes CDR1 ENHRY and CDR2 SYGVKD. The CDR3 sequence is CAIGASGQETQYF. The CDR3 DNA is TGTGCCATCGGCGCTAGCGGCCAAGAGACCCAGTACTTC.

Ten or more counts support this clonotype. The CDR3 nucleotides read TGTGCCAGCAGTTACGGACAGGGGGCCTATCAGCCCCAGCATTTT. Its protein product is CASSYGQGAYQPQHF. The rearrangement joins TRBV2 to TRBJ1-5; 11 bases map to TRBD1. The CDR3 runs 15 residues. CDR1 and CDR2 (germline): SNHLY, FYNNEI. With 5 bases clipped from V and 5 bases from J, the junction kept 5 bases outside the gene matches.

This clonotype was found many times. The gene calls are TRBV30 and TRBJ1-1; D perhaps matches TRBD1 (6 bases). The V and J ends lost 2 bases and 9 bases respectively, with 22 bases between them. The CDR3 sequence is 15 residues long. Germline CDR1 is GTSNPN and CDR2 is SVGIG (reference sequence). This CDR3 reads CAWSFNRGLSRKAFF. As DNA, the CDR3 is TGTGCCTGGAGTTTCAATAGGGGGTTGTCCCGAAAAGCTTTCTTT.

V is TRBV20-1 and J is TRBJ1-5; D remains ambiguous. CDR3 length: 13 amino acids. Germline V gives CDR1 DFQATT, CDR2 SNEGSKA (reference sequence). Trimming stripped 3 bases from V and 5 bases from J, with 11 bases between. This chain's CDR3 is CSASPQFDQPQHF. The CDR3 region has the DNA TGCAGTGCTAGTCCTCAGTTTGATCAGCCCCAGCATTTT.

This clonotype was seen repeatedly, ten times or more. Germline and junction disagree at one end, which may indicate a read error. V gene TRBV5-1 combines with J gene TRBJ2-7, with D unresolved. The V gene's germline CDR1 is SGHRS and CDR2 YFSETQ. CDR3 size: 13 residues. The CDR3 reads CASSLEGSYEQYF. CDR3 in DNA: TGTGCCAGCAGTTTAGAAGGGTCCTACGAGCAGTACTTC.

This clonotype has a count of ten or more. This sequence joins TRBV20-1 and TRBJ2-7, with D possibly being TRBD1 (6 bases). V lost 2 bases, J lost 7 bases, and 21 bases lay in between. The CDR3 runs to 15 residues. Germline lookup yields CDR1 DFQATT and CDR2 SNEGSKA (reference sequence). The CDR3 sequence: CSARPIDRPSGEQYF. In DNA, the CDR3 is TGCAGTGCTAGACCTATCGACAGGCCTTCGGGGGAGCAGTACTTC.

Details on this clonotype: Just one base apart from a much larger clone, this may be a read error. The chain recombines TRBV5-1 with TRBJ2-3; TRBD2 matches 10 bases. This CDR3 contains 18 residues. The germline CDR1 and CDR2 sequences are SGHRS and YFSETQ. DNA for the CDR3: TGTGCCAGCAGCAGAAGGGTATTAGCGGGAGGCCGGGCAGATACGCAGTATTTT. As protein: CASSRRVLAGGRADTQYF.

The sample holds many counts of this clonotype. V gene TRBV13 combines with J gene TRBJ2-1; D call uncertain. The CDR3 loop spans 13 amino acids. The ends were cut back, 2 bases at V and 3 bases at J, with 5 bases in the middle. Germline CDR1 reads PRHDT; CDR2 reads FYEKMQ (reference sequence). The CDR3 loop reads CASSLLYYNEQFF. Here the CDR3 DNA reads TGTGCCAGCAGCTTACTCTACTACAATGAGCAGTTCTTC.

At least ten counts were recorded for this clonotype. The chain couples TRBV7-9 to TRBJ2-1, with 7 bases lining up with TRBD1. This CDR3 comprises 14 residues. V trimming: 5 bases; J trimming: 7 bases; junction bases outside the gene matches: 8. Germline CDR1 is SEHNR and CDR2 is FQNEAQ (reference sequence). This CDR3 reads CASSPPQGTNEQFF. The CDR3 DNA reads TGTGCCAGCAGCCCACCACAGGGGACGAATGAGCAGTTCTTC.

This clonotype was observed a few times. CDR3 residues: CASSFSDRTYNEQFF. The DNA for the CDR3 is TGTGCCAGCAGCTTTTCCGACAGGACCTACAATGAGCAGTTCTTC. The gene calls are TRBV11-3 and TRBJ2-1; D may be TRBD1 (6 bases). The V end was cut by 3 bases, the J end by 2 bases, with 11 bases between. The CDR3 spans 15 residues. Per germline, CDR1 SGHNT and CDR2 YENEEA.

As for this clonotype: Since a much larger clone is just one base distant, this may be a read error. The final CDR3 position lacks the conserved phenylalanine or tryptophan, pointing to a likely read error. The V and J genes are TRBV2 and TRBJ2-7; 11 positions agree with TRBD2. The CDR3 sequence is 20 residues long. With 5 bases clipped from V and 1 base from J, the junction kept 19 bases outside the gene matches. Per the germline V gene, CDR1 is SNHLY and CDR2 is FYNNEI. The CDR3 spells CASSLKAASGSGRVSYEQYL. Written as DNA, the CDR3 is TGTGCCAGCAGTCTTAAGGCCGCCTCGGGTAGCGGGAGGGTTTCCTACGAGCAGTACCTC.